These 13 T cell receptor beta chains originate from one sample sequenced in a study of identical twins. Via MiXCR, TCRdb re-called the 5' RACE reads, giving one row per CDR3 protein. The sample lists hundreds of thousands of distinct CDR3 sequences, about 8.3% occurring once. The sample was also reused in another study, on yellow fever vaccine responses in identical twins.

The material sequenced was memory (CD45RO+) T cells sorted from blood. The origin of the receptors is a young woman in good health.

This clonotype has more than one count but fewer than ten. J is TRBJ2-3 and V is TRBV2; 7 positions match TRBD2. Looked up from germline, CDR1 is SNHLY and CDR2 is FYNNEI. Germline trimming cut 6 bases from V and 4 bases from J; bases unmatched to any gene: 7. This CDR3 has 14 amino acids. In nucleotides, the CDR3 is TGTGCCAGCAGGACGGGGAGGGTGGCAGATACGCAGTATTTT. It specifies CASRTGRVADTQYF.

A few counts support this clonotype. V gene TRBV9 combines with J gene TRBJ1-1; 9 bases are shared with TRBD1. The ends lost 0 bases at V and 4 bases at J; junction bases unmatched: 4. The germline V gene has CDR1 SGDLS and CDR2 YYNGEE. The CDR3 has 15 residues. The CDR3: CASSVALGQGTEAFF. The CDR3 DNA reads TGTGCCAGCAGCGTAGCTCTGGGACAGGGCACTGAAGCTTTCTTT.

The chain carries TRBV3-1 and TRBJ2-7, with 9 bases matching TRBD1. In germline, CDR1 is LGHDT, CDR2 YNNKEL (reference sequence). This CDR3 region has 15 residues. The V segment lost 5 bases and the J segment 4 bases; nucleotides outside the gene matches: 9. This CDR3 is CASSGPGQGVYEQYF. The DNA of the CDR3 is TGTGCCAGCAGCGGCCCGGGACAGGGAGTATACGAGCAGTACTTC.

The chain employs TRBV28 and TRBJ2-7; 9 bases align to TRBD2. Germline assignment: CDR1 MDHEN and CDR2 SYDVKM. V was pared by 10 bases and J by 3 bases, with 4 bases of the junction left unmatched. The length of the CDR3 is 12 residues. This chain's CDR3 is CATTSGRYEQYV. Written as DNA, the CDR3 is TGTGCCACAACTAGCGGGCGCTACGAGCAGTACGTC.

This sequence joins TRBV2 and TRBJ1-2, with D uncertain. Looked up from germline, CDR1 is SNHLY and CDR2 is FYNNEI. The CDR3 runs 13 residues. The V end lost 7 bases, the J end lost 4 bases, and 13 bases lay between the germline ends. CDR3 coding DNA: TGTGCCAGCACCCGGTCAACTACCTATGGCTACACCTTC. The encoded protein is CASTRSTTYGYTF.

J is TRBJ2-3 and V is TRBV6-2 or TRBV6-3; 9 positions match TRBD2. This CDR3 is 13 amino acids long. In germline, CDR1 is MNHEY, CDR2 SVGEGT. V was pared by 8 bases and J by 4 bases, with 4 bases of the junction left unmatched. In DNA, the CDR3 is TGTGCCAGCTCTCAGCGGGGGGCAGATACGCAGTATTTT. It encodes CASSQRGADTQYF.

The rearrangement joins TRBV6-1 to TRBJ1-1; D is undetermined. The V end lost 4 bases, the J end lost 0 bases, and 6 bases lay between the germline ends. This CDR3 contains 13 residues. The germline CDR1 and CDR2 sequences are MNHNS and SASEGT. The CDR3: CASSVRLNTEAFF. The CDR3 DNA sequence: TGTGCCAGCAGTGTCAGGTTGAACACTGAAGCTTTCTTT.

This clonotype was found a few times. This chain connects TRBV5-8 to TRBJ2-5; D is possibly TRBD1 (5 bases). The CDR3 is 14 amino acids. Germline V gene sequence: CDR1 SGHTS, CDR2 YDEGEE. V was cut by 4 bases and J by 3 bases, with 13 bases left in between. CDR3 sequence: CASSIDRVEETQYF. The CDR3 region has the DNA TGTGCCAGCAGCATAGACAGAGTGGAAGAGACCCAGTACTTC. Filled out from reference TRBV5-8 and TRBJ2-5, the complete variable domain reads EAGVTQSPTHLIKTRGQQATLRCSPISGHTSVYWYQQALGLGLQFLLWYDEGEERNRGNFPPRFSGRQFPNYSSELNVNALELEDSALYLCASSIDRVEETQYFGPGTRLLVL.

At least ten counts were recorded for this clonotype. This chain links TRBV3-1 with TRBJ1-2; D is undetermined. From germline, CDR1 is LGHDT and CDR2 YNNKEL (reference sequence). CDR3 length: 13 residues. Deletions cut 2 bases from V and 4 bases from J, with 8 bases between. In DNA form, the CDR3 reads TGTGCCAGCAGCCAAAAGTTGGGCTATGGCTACACCTTC. Translated, it gives CASSQKLGYGYTF.

This clonotype appeared many times. V usage is TRBV12-3 or TRBV12-4 and J usage is TRBJ1-1, with D perhaps matching TRBD1 (5 bases). The ends were cut back, 3 bases at V and 1 base at J, with 6 bases in the middle. This CDR3 has 13 residues. CDR3 coding DNA: TGTGCCAGCAGTTTGGGGCAGAACACTGAAGCTTTCTTT. Its translation: CASSLGQNTEAFF.

With regard to this clonotype: Since a much larger clone is just one base distant, this may be a read error. The CDR3 nucleotides read TGTGCCAGCAGCCAACAACAGGGGGCGGGAGAGACCCAGTACTTC. Its translation: CASSQQQGAGETQYF. The gene calls are TRBV3-1 and TRBJ2-5; 9 bases match TRBD1. V gave up 2 bases and J gave up 4 bases; unmatched junction bases: 5. Germline V gene data show CDR1 as LGHDT and CDR2 as YNNKEL (reference sequence). This CDR3 comprises 15 residues.

This sequence joins TRBV5-5 and TRBJ1-1, with D hard to call. The CDR3 has 15 amino acids. With 0 bases removed from V and 7 bases from J, the gap between germline ends came to 16 bases. In germline, CDR1 is SGHKS, CDR2 YYEKEE (reference sequence). Written as DNA, the CDR3 is TGTGCCAGCAGCTTGGCTCTTGGATCTTTCCGTGAAGCTTTCTTT. Its protein is CASSLALGSFREAFF.

This clonotype occurred a few times. This rearrangement joins TRBV11-3 to TRBJ2-1; TRBD1 matches 9 bases. Germline V CDR1 and CDR2: SGHNT, YENEEA. V lost 5 bases, J lost 8 bases, and 28 bases stayed unmatched. The CDR3 length is 21 residues. Written as DNA, the CDR3 is TGTGCCAGCAGCGCAGGGGTTTGGGACAGGGAAAGTTGGGCTATCCTGCATGAGCAGTTCTTC. Protein product: CASSAGVWDRESWAILHEQFF.